Each of the 18 T cell receptor beta chains below was sequenced from the same sample in a study of T cells in Graves' hyperthyroidism and ophthalmopathy. RNA transcripts gave rise to amplified TCR beta CDR3 regions. TCR CDR3 regions were first amplified by RT-PCR with HTBI primers. TCRdb fed the multiplex PCR reads into MiXCR, producing one record per CDR3 protein. This table holds fewer than 350,000 distinct CDR3 sequences, 15% to 20% found once. The sequenced sample was blood. These receptors came from a woman aged 40 to 55 with Graves' ophthalmopathy.

The rearrangement links TRBV20-1 to TRBJ2-2; TRBD2 matches 7 bases. V lost 6 bases and J lost 3; bases outside the gene matches: 1. The CDR3 consists of 12 residues. Germline V gives CDR1 DFQATT, CDR2 SNEGSKA (reference sequence). The CDR3 coding sequence is TGCAGTGCGGGGGGGTACACCGGGGAGCTGTTTTTT. This translates into CSAGGYTGELFF.

This clonotype was seen at least ten times. This chain links TRBV24-1 with TRBJ1-5; weak D call: TRBD1 (6 bases). Germline V lookup: CDR1 KGHDR, CDR2 SFDVKD. V shed 4 bases and J shed 5 bases, with 8 bases lying between them. The CDR3 contains 13 residues. CDR3 loop: CATSDYRDQPQHF. CDR3 bases: TGTGCCACCAGTGACTACAGGGATCAGCCCCAGCATTTT.

The table lists this clonotype with many counts. The rearrangement links TRBV27 to TRBJ1-6, with D hard to call. The germline V gene has CDR1 MNHEY and CDR2 SMNVEV (reference sequence). The CDR3 runs to 13 residues. V was cut by 6 bases and J by 8 bases, with 11 bases left in between. The CDR3 is CASRFYKDSPLHF. CDR3 in DNA: TGTGCCAGCAGATTCTACAAGGATTCACCCCTCCACTTT.

This rearrangement joins TRBV20-1 to TRBJ1-2; perhaps TRBD1 as D (6 bases). V lost 0 bases and J lost 3, with 14 bases in between. The CDR3 has 15 amino acids. Germline assignment: CDR1 DFQATT and CDR2 SNEGSKA (reference sequence). The CDR3 is CSARDSGGAYYGYTF. The CDR3 coding sequence is TGCAGTGCTAGAGATTCGGGGGGCGCGTACTATGGCTACACCTTC.

The table lists this clonotype with many counts. The chain recombines TRBV19 with TRBJ1-5; weak D call: TRBD1 (5 bases). CDR3 length equals 14 residues. The germline CDR1 and CDR2 sequences are LNHDA and SQIVND (reference sequence). Trimming left V 8 bases short and J 2 bases short, with 13 bases between. The CDR3 region has the DNA TGTGCCAGTGCACTGGGGCAAGGCAATCAGCCCCAGCATTTT. Its translation: CASALGQGNQPQHF.

The table lists this clonotype with a few counts. A much more abundant neighbour one base away suggests this may be a read error. V gene TRBV27 combines with J gene TRBJ1-5; D is undetermined. V lost 2 bases to trimming and J lost 7 bases, with 9 bases between them. Germline assignment: CDR1 MNHEY and CDR2 SMNVEV (reference sequence). The CDR3 consists of 13 residues. The CDR3 here is CASSLAVTQPQHF. CDR3 sequence (DNA): TGTGCCAGCAGTTTAGCCGTGACGCAGCCCCAGCATTTT.

The chain links TRBV28 to TRBJ2-7; D is undetermined. V dropped 1 base and J dropped 1 base, with 11 bases sitting between them. The CDR3 contains 15 residues. CDR1 and CDR2 from the germline V gene are MDHEN and SYDVKM. The CDR3 loop is CASSLLVPNSYEQYF. DNA of the CDR3: TGTGCCAGCAGTTTATTGGTCCCGAATTCCTACGAGCAGTACTTC.

There are many counts of this clonotype. This chain uses TRBV27 with TRBJ2-7; the D call may be TRBD1 or TRBD2 (5 bases each). V dropped 2 bases and J dropped 2 bases, with 10 bases sitting between them. The V gene's germline CDR1 is MNHEY and CDR2 SMNVEV (reference sequence). The CDR3 extends over 14 amino acids. CDR3 amino acids: CASSLAQGAYEQYF. The CDR3, as DNA: TGTGCCAGCAGTTTAGCTCAGGGAGCCTACGAGCAGTACTTC.

This clonotype was counted ten times or more. The chain couples TRBV11-1 to TRBJ2-7; possibly TRBD1 for D (5 bases). The germline V gene encodes CDR1 SGHAT and CDR2 FQDESV (reference sequence). The germline V and J ends were trimmed by 1 base and 0 bases, with 10 bases remaining between them. CDR3 length equals 15 residues. In DNA form, the CDR3 reads TGTGCCAGCAGCTTAGGAGCAGGGATCTCCTACGAGCAGTACTTC. Protein: CASSLGAGISYEQYF.

Only a few counts were recorded for this clonotype. The V and J genes are TRBV20-1 and TRBJ1-2, with D possibly TRBD1 on 5 matching bases. CDR1 DFQATT and CDR2 SNEGSKA come from the germline V gene (reference sequence). The CDR3 is 14 residues long. V was trimmed by 3 bases and J by 2 bases, leaving 13 bases between them. The CDR3 spells CSASDRAINYGYTF. The CDR3 nucleotides read TGCAGTGCTAGCGACAGAGCGATAAACTATGGCTACACCTTC.

This clonotype came up many times. This rearrangement joins TRBV6-9 to TRBJ2-7, with unresolved D. The CDR3 is 13 amino acids. V dropped 5 bases and J dropped 2 bases, with 10 bases sitting between them. Germline V gives CDR1 MNHGY, CDR2 SVAAGI. The chain's CDR3 is CASSRRETYEQYF. CDR3 in DNA: TGTGCCAGCAGTCGACGAGAAACCTACGAGCAGTACTTC.

This clonotype occurred many times. The J gene is TRBJ2-5, the V gene TRBV7-2, with 7 nucleotides matching TRBD1. The CDR3 has 14 residues. Trimming cost V 4 bases and J 4 bases; bases outside gene matches: 6. The germline CDR1 and CDR2 sequences are SGHTA and FQGNSA. The CDR3 is CASSSRGRIETQYF. CDR3 DNA sequence: TGTGCCAGCAGCTCTAGGGGGCGGATAGAGACCCAGTACTTC.

This clonotype has a count of ten or more. The V gene is TRBV11-2, the J gene TRBJ2-6, with D possibly TRBD1 on 5 matching bases. The germline gives CDR1 SGHAT, CDR2 FQNNGV. Deletions cut 1 base from V and 4 bases from J, with 14 bases between. The CDR3 covers 17 residues. The CDR3 DNA reads as TGTGCCAGCAGCTTAGGCCAGGGAAAATCGGGGGCCAACGTCCTGACTTTC. This encodes CASSLGQGKSGANVLTF.

This clonotype has only a few counts. The chain has TRBV12-3 or TRBV12-4 and TRBJ2-1; D ambiguous. The CDR3 sequence is 12 residues long. V lost 3 bases to trimming and J lost 7 bases, with 7 bases between them. The CDR3 DNA follows: TGTGCCAGCAGTTTTCCCGGTAATGAGCAGTTCTTC. Its protein product is CASSFPGNEQFF.

This clonotype was seen ten or more times. This chain links TRBV6-2 or TRBV6-3 with TRBJ1-1; D is perhaps TRBD1 (6 bases). The CDR3 runs to 17 residues. With 6 bases removed from V and 0 bases from J, the gap between germline ends came to 20 bases. From germline, CDR1 is MNHEY and CDR2 SVGEGT. Written as DNA, the CDR3 is TGTGCCAGCAGCGAGACGAGGGGGGGCCGGATGAACACTGAAGCTTTCTTT. Amino acid sequence: CASSETRGGRMNTEAFF.

V is TRBV7-9 and J is TRBJ2-5, with TRBD2 matching over 7 bases. CDR1 SEHNR and CDR2 FQNEAQ come from the germline V gene (reference sequence). The CDR3 is 14 amino acids. The V and J ends lost 5 bases and 2 bases, in that order; junction bases with no gene match: 5. The CDR3 spells CASSLAAGQETQYF. The CDR3, as DNA: TGTGCCAGCAGCCTGGCAGCGGGGCAAGAGACCCAGTACTTC.

This clonotype was seen at least ten times. This chain joins TRBV6-1 and TRBJ2-2, with 9 positions matching TRBD2. V lost 7 bases, J lost 6 bases, and 9 bases stayed unmatched. This CDR3 is 15 amino acids long. Germline V gene sequence: CDR1 MNHNS, CDR2 SASEGT. The CDR3 sequence: CASNGELAGAGELFF. DNA of the CDR3: TGTGCCAGCAACGGCGAACTAGCGGGTGCCGGGGAGCTGTTTTTT.

This clonotype was seen repeatedly, ten times or more. This chain uses TRBV28 with TRBJ2-7, with D possibly matching TRBD1 (6 bases). The CDR3 is 15 residues long. Trimming cost V 5 bases and J 0 bases, with 14 bases left between them. CDR1 and CDR2 from the germline V gene are MDHEN and SYDVKM. The CDR3: CASSPTGISSYEQYF. CDR3 nucleotides: TGTGCCAGCAGTCCAACAGGGATCTCCTCCTACGAGCAGTACTTC.